The 8 T cell receptor beta chains reported below all come from one sample, sequenced in a study of molecular identifiers for immune sequencing clone quantification. A single record per CDR3 protein comes from TCRdb applying MiXCR to the PCR reads. The sample has under 600,000 distinct CDR3 sequences; around 21% are singletons. Material for sequencing was naive CD8+ T cells from blood, with Jurkat cell RNA spiked in. This sample's subset: FACS-sorted CD8+CD4-CCR7+CD45RA+ naive T cells. Every receptor here comes from a human donor in good health. Some libraries in this study had Jurkat cell RNA spiked in.

This chain connects TRBV24-1 to TRBJ1-5; D not certain. The V gene lost 4 bases and the J gene lost 6 bases, with 9 bases spanning the gap. Germline V gene sequence: CDR1 KGHDR, CDR2 SFDVKD. The CDR3 length is 13 residues. The CDR3 nucleotides read TGTGCCACCAGTGAGGGCAACGGTCAGCCCCAGCATTTT. This codes for CATSEGNGQPQHF.

V usage is TRBV5-6 and J usage is TRBJ1-1; no clear D. With 0 bases removed from V and 11 bases from J, the gap between germline ends came to 11 bases. This CDR3 is built from 12 residues. Germline V gene lookup returns CDR1 SGHDT and CDR2 YYEEEE. This chain's CDR3 is CASSLGGMRAFF. DNA for the CDR3: TGTGCCAGCAGCTTGGGGGGAATGCGGGCTTTCTTT.

A note on this clonotype: Just one base apart from a much larger clone, this may be a read error. The chain links TRBV19 to TRBJ2-3; 7 positions agree with TRBD2. Germline values: CDR1 LNHDA, CDR2 SQIVND (reference sequence). J lost 2 bases, V lost 7 bases, and 9 bases had no gene match. This CDR3 has 15 amino acids. CDR3 coding DNA: TGTGCCAGTATGGCGGCGGGAGCGAACACAGATACGCAGTATTTT. Translated: CASMAAGANTDTQYF.

In this sample, this clonotype turned up a few times. The junction departs from the called germline gene at one end, perhaps through a read error. The V call is TRBV5-5, the J call TRBJ2-2; D is undetermined. Germline CDR1 SGHKS, CDR2 YYEKEE (reference sequence). There are 16 residues in the CDR3. The CDR3 DNA is TGTGCCAGCAGCTTGTCTTACCCTCCGAACTCCGGGGAGCTGTTTTTT. Protein: CASSLSYPPNSGELFF.

This clonotype has ten or more counts. CDR3 in amino acids: CASSLDIGWDNTEAFF. CDR3 DNA sequence: TGTGCCAGCAGCTTAGATATAGGCTGGGACAACACTGAAGCTTTCTTT. The chain has TRBV7-9 and TRBJ1-1; TRBD1 might be the D (5 bases). Germline CDR1 and CDR2: SEHNR and FQNEAQ (reference sequence). The CDR3 has 16 amino acids. Trimming removed 1 base at V and 2 bases at J, with 14 bases between.

This clonotype was counted only a few times. The chain employs TRBV14 and TRBJ1-6; 7 bases match TRBD1. J was trimmed by 8 bases and V by 1 base; bases with no gene match: 5. The length of the CDR3 is 15 residues. Germline-derived CDR1 and CDR2 are SGHDN and FVKESK. The CDR3 DNA reads as TGTGCCAGCAGCCAAGTAAAGGGGACAGATTCACCCCTCCACTTT. Translation: CASSQVKGTDSPLHF. The full variable domain, with the rest looked up from reference TRBV14 and TRBJ1-6, is EAGVTQFPSHSVIEKGQTVTLRCDPISGHDNLYWYRRVMGKEIKFLLHFVKESKQDESGMPNNRFLAERTGGTYSTLKVQPAELEDSGVYFCASSQVKGTDSPLHFGNGTRLTVT.

The V call is TRBV27, the J call TRBJ1-3; no firm D call. The CDR3 has 13 residues. V lost 6 bases, J lost 4 bases, and 10 bases lay in between. CDR1 is MNHEY and CDR2 is SMNVEV in the germline V gene (reference sequence). The CDR3 loop reads CASRPLGGNTIYF. The CDR3, as DNA: TGTGCCAGCAGACCGCTCGGCGGAAACACCATATATTTT.

V and J are TRBV20-1 and TRBJ1-5, with 7 bases lining up with TRBD1. Germline CDR1 and CDR2: DFQATT and SNEGSKA (reference sequence). Losses at the gene ends were 6 bases for V and 0 bases for J; bases not matched to a gene: 8. The CDR3 runs 15 residues. The CDR3 spells CSAPGGYDSNQPQHF. CDR3 DNA: TGCAGTGCCCCAGGGGGGTATGATAGCAATCAGCCCCAGCATTTT.